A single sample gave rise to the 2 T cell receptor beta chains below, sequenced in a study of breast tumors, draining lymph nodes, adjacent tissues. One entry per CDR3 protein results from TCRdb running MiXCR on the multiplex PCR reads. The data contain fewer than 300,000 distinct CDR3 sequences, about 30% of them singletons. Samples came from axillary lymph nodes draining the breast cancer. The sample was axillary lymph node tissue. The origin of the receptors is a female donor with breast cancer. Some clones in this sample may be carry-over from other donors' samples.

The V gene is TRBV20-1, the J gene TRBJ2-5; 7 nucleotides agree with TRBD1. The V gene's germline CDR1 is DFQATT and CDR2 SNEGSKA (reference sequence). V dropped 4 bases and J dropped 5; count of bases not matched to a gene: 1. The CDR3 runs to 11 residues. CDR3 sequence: CSAKGAETQYF. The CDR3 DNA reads TGCAGTGCTAAGGGGGCCGAGACCCAGTACTTC.

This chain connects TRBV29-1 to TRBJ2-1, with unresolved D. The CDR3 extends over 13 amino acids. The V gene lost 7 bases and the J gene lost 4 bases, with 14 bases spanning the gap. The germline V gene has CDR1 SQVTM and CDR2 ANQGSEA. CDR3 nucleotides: TGCAGCGACTCAACGGCTATGTACAATGAGCAGTTCTTC. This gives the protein CSDSTAMYNEQFF.